This TCR beta chain was observed in a study of cytomegalovirus exposure and HLA in healthy donors. General study points: Some V segments could not be told apart, so they were left out, TRBV6-2 and TRBV6-3 among them. HLA alleles were associated with fewer than 20,000 TCR beta sequences in a later analysis at 0.05 false discovery rate.

Primers included in the PCR were 60 Vbeta and 13 Jbeta primers. TCRdb keeps only in-frame clones here, not all; method: immunoSEQ multiplex PCR. The table lists around 140,000 clones, just under 90% of them singletons. In regard to this clone: Its antigen remains unknown.

V gave up 0 bases and J gave up 6 bases, with 16 bases separating them. Germline V gene lookup returns CDR1 LNHNV and CDR2 YYDKDF (reference sequence). The CDR3 length is 16 residues. The clonotype originates from a woman aged 30 to 39 in good health and CMV-seronegative. The sample was PBMCs. The chain joins TRBV15 to TRBJ2-3; D possibly corresponds to TRBD1 (5 bases). CDR3 sequence (DNA): TGTGCCACCAGCAGAGATCGCGTTGGGGCCCTTGATACGCAGTATTTT. As protein: CATSRDRVGALDTQYF. The variable domain in full, with the rest retrieved from reference TRBV15 and TRBJ2-3, is DAMVIQNPRYQVTQFGKPVTLSCSQTLNHNVMYWYQQKSSQAPKLLFHYYDKDFNNEADTPDNFQSRRPNTSFCFLDIRSPGLGDTAMYLCATSRDRVGALDTQYFGPGTRLTVL.